The clone carrying this T cell receptor beta chain was found a few times. This specimen comes from a study of beta chain features in type 1 diabetes. As every portion of the isolated RNA was reverse transcribed, the sequencing read expressed TCRB transcripts. Measured with immunoSEQ multiplex PCR; TCRdb has only the in-frame clones, and not every one. The data contain 350,000 to 450,000 clones, 11% to 15% of them seen just once; the ten biggest clones take up less than 0.04%. Every participating donor gave one draw, a heparinised blood sample averaging about 100 mL. Each of the CD4+ naive, central memory, regulatory and stem cell-like memory populations was sorted via CD45RO/CCR7/CD25/CD127/CD95/CD27. This TCR was recovered from a young man in good health. The sequenced material came from naive CD4+ T cells from blood.

The CDR3 spells CASSETRDRTIYEQYV. In DNA, the CDR3 is TGTGCCAGCAGTGAGACCCGGGACAGGACGATCTACGAGCAGTACGTC. The V gene is TRBV6-1, the J gene TRBJ2-7, with 8 bases identical to TRBD1. The CDR3 spans 16 residues. V shed 3 bases and J 3 bases; nucleotides not matched to a gene: 10. CDR1 and CDR2 (germline): MNHNS, SASEGT.